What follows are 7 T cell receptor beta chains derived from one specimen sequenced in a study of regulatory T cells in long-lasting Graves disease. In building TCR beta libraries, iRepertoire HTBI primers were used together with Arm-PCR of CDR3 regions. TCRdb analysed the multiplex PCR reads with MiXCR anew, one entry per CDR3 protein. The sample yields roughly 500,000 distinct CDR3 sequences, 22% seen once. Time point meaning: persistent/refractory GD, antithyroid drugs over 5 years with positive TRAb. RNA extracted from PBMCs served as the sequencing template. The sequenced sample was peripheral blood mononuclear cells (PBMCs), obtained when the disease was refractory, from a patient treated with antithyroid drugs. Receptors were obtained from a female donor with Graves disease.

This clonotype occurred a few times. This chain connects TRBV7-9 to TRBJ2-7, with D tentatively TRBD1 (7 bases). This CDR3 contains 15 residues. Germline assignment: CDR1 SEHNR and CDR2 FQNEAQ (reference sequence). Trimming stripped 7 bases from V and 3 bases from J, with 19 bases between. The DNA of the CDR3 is TGTGCCAGCACCCTAGGGGGGACAGACTACTACGAGCAGTACTTC. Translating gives CASTLGGTDYYEQYF.

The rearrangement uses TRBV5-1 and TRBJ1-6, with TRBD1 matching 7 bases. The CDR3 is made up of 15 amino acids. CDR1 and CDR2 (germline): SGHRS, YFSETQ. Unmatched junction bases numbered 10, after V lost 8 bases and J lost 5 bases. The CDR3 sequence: CASSQGQSDNSPLHF. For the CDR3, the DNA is TGCGCCAGTTCGCAGGGACAGTCAGATAATTCACCCCTCCACTTT.

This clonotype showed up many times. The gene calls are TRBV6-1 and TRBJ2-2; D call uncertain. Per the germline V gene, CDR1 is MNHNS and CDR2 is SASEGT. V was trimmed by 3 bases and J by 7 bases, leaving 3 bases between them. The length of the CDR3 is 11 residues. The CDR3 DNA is TGTGCCAGCAGTGACCTCGGGGAGCTGTTTTTT. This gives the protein CASSDLGELFF.

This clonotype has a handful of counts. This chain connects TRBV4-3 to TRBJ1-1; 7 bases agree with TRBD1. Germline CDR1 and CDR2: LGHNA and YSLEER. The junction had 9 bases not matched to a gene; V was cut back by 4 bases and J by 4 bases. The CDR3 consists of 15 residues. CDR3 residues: CASSPRSGGVTEAFF. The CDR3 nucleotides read TGCGCCAGCAGCCCGAGGTCAGGGGGAGTCACTGAAGCTTTCTTT.

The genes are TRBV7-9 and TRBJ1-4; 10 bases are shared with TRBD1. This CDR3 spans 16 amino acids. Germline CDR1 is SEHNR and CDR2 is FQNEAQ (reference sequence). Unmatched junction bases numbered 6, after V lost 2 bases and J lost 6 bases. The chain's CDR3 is CASSLTGGTGDEKLFF. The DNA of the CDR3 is TGTGCCAGCAGCTTAACGGGTGGGACAGGGGATGAAAAACTGTTTTTT.

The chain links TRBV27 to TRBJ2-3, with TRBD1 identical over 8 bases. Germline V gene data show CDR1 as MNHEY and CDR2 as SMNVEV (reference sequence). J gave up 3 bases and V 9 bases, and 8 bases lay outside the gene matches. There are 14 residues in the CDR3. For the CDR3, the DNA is TGTGCCAGAACCACAGGGGGTGGGACAGATACGCAGTATTTT. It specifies CARTTGGGTDTQYF.

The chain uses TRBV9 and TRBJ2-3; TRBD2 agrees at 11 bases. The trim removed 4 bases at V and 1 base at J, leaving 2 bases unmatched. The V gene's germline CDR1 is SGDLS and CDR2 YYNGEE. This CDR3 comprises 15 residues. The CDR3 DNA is TGTGCCAGCAGCCCGACTAGCGGGGGCACAGATACGCAGTATTTT. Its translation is CASSPTSGGTDTQYF.